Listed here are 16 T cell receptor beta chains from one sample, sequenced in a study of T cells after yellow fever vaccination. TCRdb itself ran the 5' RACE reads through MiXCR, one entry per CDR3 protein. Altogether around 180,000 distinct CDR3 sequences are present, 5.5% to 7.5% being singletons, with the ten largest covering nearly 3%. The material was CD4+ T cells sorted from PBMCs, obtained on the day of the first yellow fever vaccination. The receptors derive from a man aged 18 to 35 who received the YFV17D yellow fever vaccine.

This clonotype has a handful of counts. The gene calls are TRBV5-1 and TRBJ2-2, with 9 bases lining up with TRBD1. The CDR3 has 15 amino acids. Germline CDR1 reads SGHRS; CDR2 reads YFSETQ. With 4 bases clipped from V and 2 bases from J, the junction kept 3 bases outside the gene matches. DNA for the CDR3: TGCGCCAGCAGCGGGACAGGGTTAAACACCGGGGAGCTGTTTTTT. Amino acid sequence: CASSGTGLNTGELFF.

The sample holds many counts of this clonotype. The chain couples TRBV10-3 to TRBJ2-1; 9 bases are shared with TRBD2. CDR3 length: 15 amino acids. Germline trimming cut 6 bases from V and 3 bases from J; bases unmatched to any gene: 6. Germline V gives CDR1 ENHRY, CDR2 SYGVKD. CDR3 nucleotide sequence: TGTGCCATCAGGACTAGCGGAGATTTCTACAATGAGCAGTTCTTC. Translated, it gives CAIRTSGDFYNEQFF.

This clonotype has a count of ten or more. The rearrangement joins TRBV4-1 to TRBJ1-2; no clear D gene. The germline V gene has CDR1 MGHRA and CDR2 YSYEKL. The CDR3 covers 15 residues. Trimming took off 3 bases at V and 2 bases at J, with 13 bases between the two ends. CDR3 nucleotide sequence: TGCGCCAGCAGCCACCCTCTTACACCGAACTATGGCTACACCTTC. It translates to CASSHPLTPNYGYTF.

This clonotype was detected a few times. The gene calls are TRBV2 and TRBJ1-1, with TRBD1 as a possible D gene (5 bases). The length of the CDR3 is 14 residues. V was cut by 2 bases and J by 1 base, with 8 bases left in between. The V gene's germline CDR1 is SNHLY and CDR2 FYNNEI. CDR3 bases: TGTGCCAGCAGTGAACAGGGTTGGAACACTGAAGCTTTCTTT. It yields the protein CASSEQGWNTEAFF.

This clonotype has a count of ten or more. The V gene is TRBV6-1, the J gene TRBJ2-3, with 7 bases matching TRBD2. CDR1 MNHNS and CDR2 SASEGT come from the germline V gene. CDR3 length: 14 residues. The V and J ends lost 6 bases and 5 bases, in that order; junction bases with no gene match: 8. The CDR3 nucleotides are TGTGCCAGCAGAACGGGGGGTTCTAAAGATACGCAGTATTTT. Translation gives CASRTGGSKDTQYF.

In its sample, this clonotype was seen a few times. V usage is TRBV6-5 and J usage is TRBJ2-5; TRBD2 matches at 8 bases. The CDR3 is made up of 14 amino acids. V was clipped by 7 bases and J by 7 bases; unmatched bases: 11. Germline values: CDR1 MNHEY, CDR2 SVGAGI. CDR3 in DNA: TGTGCCAGCACCCCAGCGGGGGTCGTTGTGACCCAGTACTTC. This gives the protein CASTPAGVVVTQYF.

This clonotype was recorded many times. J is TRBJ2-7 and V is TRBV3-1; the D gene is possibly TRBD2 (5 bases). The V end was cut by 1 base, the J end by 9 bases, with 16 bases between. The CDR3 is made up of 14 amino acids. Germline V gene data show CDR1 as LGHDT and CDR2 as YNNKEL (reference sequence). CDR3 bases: TGTGCCAGCAGCCAAGGAGGGCCAGCCTCGGGGCAGTACTTC. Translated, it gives CASSQGGPASGQYF.

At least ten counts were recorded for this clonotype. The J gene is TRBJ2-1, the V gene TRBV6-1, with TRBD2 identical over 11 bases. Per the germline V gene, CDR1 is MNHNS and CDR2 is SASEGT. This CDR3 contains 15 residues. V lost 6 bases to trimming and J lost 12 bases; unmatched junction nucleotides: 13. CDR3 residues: CASSEPGLAEFGQFF. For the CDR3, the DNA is TGTGCCAGCAGCGAACCGGGACTAGCGGAGTTCGGGCAGTTCTTC.

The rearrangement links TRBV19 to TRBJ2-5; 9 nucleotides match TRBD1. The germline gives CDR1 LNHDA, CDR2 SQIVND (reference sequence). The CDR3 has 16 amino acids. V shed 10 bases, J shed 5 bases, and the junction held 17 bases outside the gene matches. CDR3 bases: TGTGCCACCCGCGGACAGGGGACTCTTGCTGGGGAGACCCAGTACTTC. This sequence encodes CATRGQGTLAGETQYF.

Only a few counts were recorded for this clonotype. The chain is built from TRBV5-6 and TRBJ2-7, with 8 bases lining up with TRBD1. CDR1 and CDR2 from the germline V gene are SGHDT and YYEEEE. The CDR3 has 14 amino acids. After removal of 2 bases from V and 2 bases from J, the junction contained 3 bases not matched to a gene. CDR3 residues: CASSFWDRTYEQYV. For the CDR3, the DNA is TGTGCCAGCAGCTTTTGGGACAGGACCTACGAGCAGTACGTC.

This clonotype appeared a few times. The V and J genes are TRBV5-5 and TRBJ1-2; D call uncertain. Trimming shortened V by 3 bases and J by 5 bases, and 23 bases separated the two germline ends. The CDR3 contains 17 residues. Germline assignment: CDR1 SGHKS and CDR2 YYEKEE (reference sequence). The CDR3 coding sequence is TGTGCCAGCAGCTCGCCTGGGCAGGAGGAAGCGGTTTATGGCTACACCTTC. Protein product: CASSSPGQEEAVYGYTF. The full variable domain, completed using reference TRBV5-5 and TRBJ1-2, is DAGVTQSPTHLIKTRGQQVTLRCSPISGHKSVSWYQQVLGQGPQFIFQYYEKEERGRGNFPDRFSARQFPNYSSELNVNALLLGDSALYLCASSSPGQEEAVYGYTFGSGTRLTVV.

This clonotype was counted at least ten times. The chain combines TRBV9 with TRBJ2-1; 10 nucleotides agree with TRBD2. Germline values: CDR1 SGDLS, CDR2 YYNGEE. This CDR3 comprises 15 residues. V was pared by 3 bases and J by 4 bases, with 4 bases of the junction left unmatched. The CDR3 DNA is TGTGCCAGCAGCGGTAGCGGGGGGAGTTACAATGAGCAGTTCTTC. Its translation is CASSGSGGSYNEQFF.

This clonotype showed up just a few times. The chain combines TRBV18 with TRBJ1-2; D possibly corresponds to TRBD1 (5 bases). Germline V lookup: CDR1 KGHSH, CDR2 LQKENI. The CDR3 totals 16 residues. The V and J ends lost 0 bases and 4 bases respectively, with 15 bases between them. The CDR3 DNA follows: TGTGCCAGCTCACCACCGGGGCCAGCTAGGCCCTATGGCTACACCTTC. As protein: CASSPPGPARPYGYTF. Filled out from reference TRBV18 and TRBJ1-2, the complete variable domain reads NAGVMQNPRHLVRRRGQEARLRCSPMKGHSHVYWYRQLPEEGLKFMVYLQKENIIDESGMPKERFSAEFPKEGPSILRIQQVVRGDSAAYFCASSPPGPARPYGYTFGSGTRLTVV.

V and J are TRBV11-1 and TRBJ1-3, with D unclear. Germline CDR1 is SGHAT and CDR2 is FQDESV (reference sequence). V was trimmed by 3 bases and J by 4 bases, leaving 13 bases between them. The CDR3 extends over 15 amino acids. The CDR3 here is CASSFGPLGGNTIYF. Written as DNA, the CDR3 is TGTGCCAGCAGCTTCGGACCCCTGGGAGGAAACACCATATATTTT.

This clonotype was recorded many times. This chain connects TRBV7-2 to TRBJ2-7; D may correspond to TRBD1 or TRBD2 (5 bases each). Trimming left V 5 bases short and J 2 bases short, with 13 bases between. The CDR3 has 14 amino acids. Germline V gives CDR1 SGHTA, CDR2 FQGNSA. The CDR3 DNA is TGTGCCAGCAGCCCCGGGACGGTAGCCTACGAGCAGTACTTC. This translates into CASSPGTVAYEQYF.

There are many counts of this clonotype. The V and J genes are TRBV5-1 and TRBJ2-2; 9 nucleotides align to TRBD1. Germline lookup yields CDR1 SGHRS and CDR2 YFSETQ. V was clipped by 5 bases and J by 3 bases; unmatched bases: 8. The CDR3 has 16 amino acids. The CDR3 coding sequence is TGCGCCAGCAGTTTCACAGGGGGCGCGGACACCGGGGAGCTGTTTTTT. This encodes CASSFTGGADTGELFF.